This T cell receptor (beta chain) was captured in a study of cytomegalovirus exposure and HLA in healthy donors. Points from the study as a whole: Data from an earlier analysis indicated that most TCR beta V segments were productive either about 90% or about 30% of the time. Generally TCR sequences proved uncommon, though certain public TCRs appeared in numerous donors.

This CDR3 spans 17 amino acids. Germline V lookup: CDR1 SGHTA, CDR2 FQGTGA. All the people who gave samples were healthy bone marrow donors. In regard to this clone: Its antigen is not known. Compared with germline, one end of the junction differs, possibly owing to a read error.

The study ran its PCR with 60 Vbeta and 13 Jbeta primers. Sequenced by immunoSEQ multiplex PCR; TCRdb stores in-frame clones only, minus some. The table lists more than 85,000 clones, around four fifths of them singletons. This clonotype was obtained from a man in his forties in good health and CMV-seronegative. The V call is TRBV7-3, the J call TRBJ2-1, with 14 bases matching TRBD2. The material sequenced was PBMCs. The CDR3 nucleotides are TGTGCCAGCAGCTTACCTCTGAATTCCGGACTAGCGGGGGGAAGGGTCTTC. This gives the protein CASSLPLNSGLAGGRVF.